The 3 T cell receptor beta chains given below trace back to one sample, sequenced in a study of blood T cell repertoires in COVID-19. Using immunoSEQ multiplex PCR, the repertoire was profiled, and TCRdb retains in-frame clones only, with some absent. Among 150,000 to 200,000 clones listed, roughly 79% were seen once. The sample taken for sequencing was peripheral blood. The receptor set was obtained from a man in his 60s with active or convalescent COVID-19.

CDR3 amino acids: CASSLWGGYYSNQPQHF. CDR3 DNA sequence: TGTGCCAGCAGTTTATGGGGGGGGTACTATAGCAATCAGCCCCAGCATTTT. This rearrangement joins TRBV27 to TRBJ1-5; tentatively, D is TRBD1 (5 bases). Germline CDR1 and CDR2: MNHEY and SMNVEV (reference sequence). V dropped 1 base and J dropped 0 bases, with 13 bases sitting between them. This CDR3 has 17 residues.

This sequence joins TRBV2 and TRBJ2-2; perhaps TRBD2 as D (5 bases). In germline, CDR1 is SNHLY, CDR2 FYNNEI. The CDR3 is 15 residues long. The V gene lost 7 bases and the J gene lost 2 bases, with 14 bases spanning the gap. The CDR3 coding sequence is TGTGCCAGCATAAGGGAGCAGACCAACACCGGGGAGCTGTTTTTT. Its translation is CASIREQTNTGELFF.

The CDR3 nucleotides read TGTGCCAGCAGCCGAGGACTAGCGGGAGCACGGGAGACCCAGTACTTC. The encoded protein is CASSRGLAGARETQYF. The V gene is TRBV14, the J gene TRBJ2-5, with TRBD2 matching over 13 bases. This CDR3 region has 16 residues. Germline trimming cut 4 bases from V and 5 bases from J; bases unmatched to any gene: 7. Germline-derived CDR1 and CDR2 are SGHDN and FVKESK.